These T cell receptor beta chains were read from a single sample in a study of T cell responses to AZD1222 COVID-19 vaccine. The assay was immunoSEQ multiplex PCR, and TCRdb's table has in-frame clones only and misses some. The data contain about 90,000 clones, roughly 85% of them singletons. This specimen consisted of peripheral blood, obtained 28 days after the second AZD1222 dose. The receptors shown here come from an adult who received the AZD1222 COVID-19 vaccine. Both conserved end residues are part of each CDR3. A D gene is named only where the DNA matches it firmly. Expanded clones are given a class, and other clones once, few, many or no size at all.

TRBV29-1,.,.,TRBJ1-1,TGCAGCGTGCGCCAGGGATCAGGATACACTGAAGCTTTCTTT,CSVRQGSGYTEAFF
TRBV15,.,.,TRBJ1-4,TGTGCCACCAGCCGGGGGGGGCCCGAAAAACTGTTTTTT,CATSRGGPEKLFF
TRBV10-1,.,.,TRBJ1-2,TGCGCCAGCAGTGAGTCCAGCGGACCCCGGGAGGGCTACACCTTC,CASSESSGPREGYTF
TRBV7-2,.,.,TRBJ2-7,TGTGCCAGCAGCTTAGGTGTCAGAACATACGAGCAGTACTTC,CASSLGVRTYEQYF
TRBV19,TRBD2,.,TRBJ2-2,TGTGCCACCAGAGGGACTAGCGGGAGTAGAGGCCCCGGGGAGCTGTTTTTT,CATRGTSGSRGPGELFF
TRBV11-3,.,.,TRBJ1-6,TGTGCCAGCAGTACAGGAAGAAATTCACCCCTCCACTTT,CASSTGRNSPLHF
TRBV7-9,.,.,TRBJ1-2,TGTGCCAGCAGCTTTACAGGAAACTATGGCTACACCTTC,CASSFTGNYGYTF
TRBV6-5,.,.,TRBJ1-1,TGTGCCAGCAGGAGGGGCCCTGAAGCTTTCTTT,CASRRGPEAFF
TRBV3-1/TRBV3-2,.,.,TRBJ2-1,TGTGCCAGCAGCCATTCTGGCGGGTCGGATGAGCAGTTCTTC,CASSHSGGSDEQFF
TRBV27,.,.,TRBJ1-5,TGTGCCAGCAGTTTCCGACAGGTCGGGTCGCCCCAGCATTTT,CASSFRQVGSPQHF
TRBV7-9,.,.,TRBJ2-3,TGTGCCAGCAGCCTGGGGGGAGCAAATTTGAATTTT,CASSLGGANLNF
TRBV7-7,.,.,TRBJ2-2,TGTGCTAGCAGCCCCCAGGGTATGAACACCGGGGAGCTGTTTTTT,CASSPQGMNTGELFF
TRBV15,.,.,TRBJ1-1,TGTGCCACCAGCAAAGAAAGAACTGAAGCTTTCTTT,CATSKERTEAFF
TRBV18,TRBD1,.,TRBJ1-5,TGTGCCAGCTCAAAGATGACAGGGGCAGGGGATATCGGCAATCAGCCCCAGCATTTT,CASSKMTGAGDIGNQPQHF
TRBV5-1,.,.,TRBJ1-1,TGCGCCAGCAGCCCCGGGACGGTGAACACTGAAGCTTTCTTT,CASSPGTVNTEAFF
TRBV4-1,TRBD1,.,TRBJ2-3,TGCGCCAGCAGCCGAACAGGGGAGTGGGGAGATACGCAGTATTTT,CASSRTGEWGDTQYF
TRBV6-5,.,.,TRBJ2-6,TGTGCCAGCAGTTACGACAGCAGCTCTGGGGCCAACGTCCTGACTTTC,CASSYDSSSGANVLTF
TRBV30,TRBD1,.,TRBJ2-7,TGTGCCTGGAGCCGGGGACAGTTCTCCTACGAGCAGTACTTC,CAWSRGQFSYEQYF
TRBV27,TRBD2,.,TRBJ2-5,TGTGCCAGCACCCCCGACGGGGGGGCCCATGAGACCCAGTACTTC,CASTPDGGAHETQYF
TRBV7-8,TRBD2,.,TRBJ2-3,TGTGCCAGCAGCTGGACCAGCGGGGGGCGGCTGAGGGCCAGTACGCAGTATTTT,CASSWTSGGRLRASTQYF
TRBV23-1,TRBD1,.,TRBJ1-3,TGCGCCAGCAGTCAAAGGGCCTCAGGGGGCTCTGGAAACACCATATATTTT,CASSQRASGGSGNTIYF
TRBV27,TRBD1,once,TRBJ1-5,TGTGCCAGCGGGGAGACAGGGTTGTCTCAGCCCCAGCATTTT,CASGETGLSQPQHF
TRBV19,TRBD1,.,TRBJ2-2,TGTGCCAGTAGTCGTGGGACAGGAAGCACCGGGGAGCTGTTTTTT,CASSRGTGSTGELFF
TRBV4-1,.,.,TRBJ2-7,TGCGCCAGCAGCCAAGTAGCTAGTACAGGGTACTACGAGCAGTACTTC,CASSQVASTGYYEQYF
TRBV6-5,TRBD1,.,TRBJ2-7,TGTGCCAGCAGTTATTCTGGACAGGGGACCTACGAGCAGTACTTC,CASSYSGQGTYEQYF
TRBV1,.,.,TRBJ2-1,TGCACCAGCAGCCTCCCGCGCGGGAGAGGCAATGAGCAGTTCTTC,CTSSLPRGRGNEQFF
TRBV27,.,.,TRBJ1-4,TGTGCCAGCAGTTTCCGGCAGGGGAATGTTGTAAAACTGTTTTTT,CASSFRQGNVVKLFF
TRBV3-1/TRBV3-2,.,.,TRBJ2-5,TGTGCCAGCAGCCAACAAGTTAAAGAGACCCAGTACTTC,CASSQQVKETQYF
TRBV5-1,TRBD1,once,TRBJ1-2,TGCGCCAGCAGCACCTCGACAGGGCCGGGAGGCTACACCTTC,CASSTSTGPGGYTF
TRBV7-9,TRBD1,.,TRBJ1-1,TGTGCCAGCAGCGTGGGACAGTTAAACACTGAAGCTTTCTTT,CASSVGQLNTEAFF
TRBV10-1,.,.,TRBJ2-2,TGCGCCAGCAGTGGCAGGGAGCGTAACACCGGGGAGCTGTTTTTT,CASSGRERNTGELFF